This T cell receptor (beta chain) derives from a study of response to subunit inactivated influenza vaccine. Notes on the study in general: Each seasonal influenza vaccination, the authors suggested, recruits few new T cells.

A single record per CDR3 protein comes from TCRdb applying MiXCR to the RT-PCR reads. The table includes approximately 680,000 distinct CDR3 sequences, around a sixth detected once. CDR3 length: 14 amino acids. Between the trimmed V and J ends, which lost 6 bases and 1 base, there was a span of 12 bases. In germline, CDR1 is MDHEN, CDR2 SYDVKM. As concerns this clonotype: Its target is unknown.

The origin of this receptor is a man in his fifties who received an inactivated influenza vaccine. The sample here was PBMCs from blood, taken 11 to 12 days after vaccination. The rearrangement uses TRBV28 and TRBJ2-5, with D possibly matching TRBD1 (6 bases). DNA for the CDR3: TGTGCCAGCAGCCAAGACAGGATCCAAGAGACCCAGTACTTC. Its protein is CASSQDRIQETQYF.